This passage covers 32 T cell receptor beta chains from one sample sequenced in a study of T cell responses to AZD1222 COVID-19 vaccine. Produced via immunoSEQ multiplex PCR; TCRdb's table is partial and in-frame only. The table includes about 79,000 clones, more than 75% detected once. This specimen consisted of peripheral blood, obtained on day 0 of AZD1222 vaccination. These receptors came from an adult in good health.

The chain has TRBV6-5 and TRBJ1-5; 7 bases match TRBD1. This CDR3 region has 13 residues. Germline V gene sequence: CDR1 MNHEY, CDR2 SVGAGI. The V segment lost 7 bases and the J segment 2 bases; nucleotides outside the gene matches: 2. The CDR3 here is CASKQGGNQPQHF. The CDR3 nucleotides read TGTGCCAGCAAGCAGGGGGGCAATCAGCCCCAGCATTTT.

The chain joins TRBV5-4 to TRBJ2-7; D ambiguous. Germline V gene lookup returns CDR1 SGHNT and CDR2 YYREEE (reference sequence). The CDR3 consists of 12 residues. With 1 base removed from V and 4 bases from J, the gap between germline ends came to 6 bases. The CDR3 sequence is CASSLLPYEQYF. Here the CDR3 DNA reads TGTGCCAGCAGCTTGCTCCCGTACGAGCAGTACTTC. Based on the CDR3 plus reference TRBV5-4 and TRBJ2-7, the full variable domain is ETGVTQSPTHLIKTRGQQVTLRCSSQSGHNTVSWYQQALGQGPQFIFQYYREEENGRGNFPPRFSGLQFPNYSSELNVNALELDDSALYLCASSLLPYEQYFGPGTRLTVT.

The V gene is TRBV4-1, the J gene TRBJ1-3; no clear D. This CDR3 is built from 13 residues. Trimming left V 4 bases short and J 4 bases short, with 8 bases between. Germline loops: CDR1 MGHRA, CDR2 YSYEKL. This CDR3 reads CASSPPPGNTIYF. In DNA, the CDR3 is TGCGCCAGCAGCCCACCCCCCGGAAACACCATATATTTT.

This chain connects TRBV4-1 to TRBJ2-2; 9 nucleotides match TRBD1. The germline V gene encodes CDR1 MGHRA and CDR2 YSYEKL. The CDR3 covers 14 residues. V gave up 4 bases and J gave up 6 bases; unmatched junction bases: 3. CDR3 in amino acids: CASSPGQGPGELFF. In DNA form, the CDR3 reads TGCGCCAGCAGCCCGGGACAGGGCCCCGGGGAGCTGTTTTTT.

The chain employs TRBV7-9 and TRBJ1-1; D gene ambiguous. In germline, CDR1 is SEHNR, CDR2 FQNEAQ (reference sequence). There are 12 residues in the CDR3. The V and J ends lost 3 bases and 0 bases respectively, with 2 bases between them. The CDR3 DNA reads TGTGCCAGCAGCTTGATGAACACTGAAGCTTTCTTT. Amino acids: CASSLMNTEAFF. The whole variable domain, filled in from reference TRBV7-9 and TRBJ1-1, reads DTGVSQNPRHKITKRGQNVTFRCDPISEHNRLYWYRQTLGQGPEFLTYFQNEAQLEKSRLLSDRFSAERPKGSFSTLEIQRTEQGDSAMYLCASSLMNTEAFFGQGTRLTVV.

The chain has TRBV5-1 and TRBJ2-3, with D perhaps being TRBD1 or TRBD2 (5 bases each). Germline-derived CDR1 and CDR2 are SGHRS and YFSETQ. The V end was cut by 4 bases, the J end by 9 bases, with 24 bases between. The CDR3 sequence is 16 residues long. CDR3 protein: CASSPRDGERSGTQYF. The CDR3 region has the DNA TGCGCCAGCAGCCCGAGGGACGGGGAACGCTCCGGAACGCAGTATTTT.

CDR3 DNA: TGCGCCAGCAGCTTAGGCCCCAACTCTAATTCACCCCTCCACTTT. This codes for CASSLGPNSNSPLHF. The chain carries TRBV5-1 and TRBJ1-6; D unresolved. Trimming shortened V by 2 bases and J by 6 bases, and 12 bases separated the two germline ends. Germline CDR1 SGHRS, CDR2 YFSETQ. This CDR3 is 15 amino acids long.

This chain connects TRBV28 to TRBJ2-7; possibly TRBD1 for D (5 bases). Germline V lookup: CDR1 MDHEN, CDR2 SYDVKM. This CDR3 has 17 amino acids. V shed 1 base and J shed 6 bases, with 22 bases lying between them. In DNA form, the CDR3 reads TGTGCCAGCAGTTTATTGACAGTTAAGGTGAAGGTGGGCGAGCAGTACTTC. This sequence encodes CASSLLTVKVKVGEQYF.

On this clone itself: Germline and junction disagree at one end, which may indicate a read error. The chain uses TRBV11-2 and TRBJ2-7; D might be TRBD1 (5 bases). The CDR3 runs 13 residues. Germline assignment: CDR1 SGHAT and CDR2 FQNNGV. CDR3 residues: CASSLAQGPAPDF. In DNA form, the CDR3 reads TGTGCCAGCAGCTTAGCCCAGGGCCCAGCGCCGGACTTC.

This chain links TRBV14 with TRBJ2-7, with D unclear. CDR1 is SGHDN, CDR2 FVKESK, per germline. The CDR3 length is 14 residues. The V end lost 3 bases, the J end lost 0 bases, and 9 bases lay between the germline ends. The CDR3: CASSQERSSYEQYF. Here the CDR3 DNA reads TGTGCCAGCAGCCAGGAGCGTAGCTCCTACGAGCAGTACTTC.

CDR3 amino acids: CASSLFALGQRRMDEKLFF. The CDR3 bases are TGTGCCAGCAGTTTATTCGCGTTGGGACAGAGGAGGATGGATGAAAAACTGTTTTTT. The V and J genes are TRBV28 and TRBJ1-4, with 7 positions matching TRBD1. V lost 1 base to trimming and J lost 6 bases; unmatched junction nucleotides: 17. Germline-derived CDR1 and CDR2 are MDHEN and SYDVKM. There are 19 residues in the CDR3.

This clone showed up just a few times. The V and J genes are TRBV6-5 and TRBJ2-3; 12 bases line up with TRBD2. There are 15 residues in the CDR3. V trimming: 5 bases; J trimming: 3 bases; junction bases outside the gene matches: 3. Germline loops: CDR1 MNHEY, CDR2 SVGAGI. Here the CDR3 DNA reads TGTGCCAGCAGTCAACTAGCGGGGGGTACAGATACGCAGTATTTT. Its protein product is CASSQLAGGTDTQYF.

V usage is TRBV6-6 and J usage is TRBJ2-2; 12 positions match TRBD2. CDR3 length: 15 residues. CDR1 is MNHNY, CDR2 SVGAGI, per germline (reference sequence). V lost 5 bases, J lost 7 bases, and 5 bases stayed unmatched. The CDR3 region is CASSRLAGGNGELFF. CDR3 nucleotides: TGTGCCAGCAGTAGGCTAGCGGGAGGGAACGGGGAGCTGTTTTTT.

This clone was seen once. The chain employs TRBV3-1 (or the pseudogene TRBV3-2) and TRBJ2-5; the D gene is possibly TRBD1 (6 bases). In germline, CDR1 is LGHDT, CDR2 YNNKEL (reference sequence). This CDR3 has 14 residues. Trimming pared 3 bases from V and 2 bases from J, leaving 10 bases between. The CDR3 reads CASSHSGAQETQYF. CDR3 in DNA: TGTGCCAGCAGCCATTCAGGGGCTCAAGAGACCCAGTACTTC.

Here the CDR3 DNA reads TGTGCCAGCAGCAGGTTGAGGGGGGCTTTCGAGCAGTTCTTC. Protein product: CASSRLRGAFEQFF. This chain connects TRBV11-2 to TRBJ2-1; possibly TRBD1 or TRBD2 for D (6 bases each). From germline, CDR1 is SGHAT and CDR2 FQNNGV. V was shortened by 5 bases and J by 10 bases, with 18 bases between the two germline ends. This CDR3 is 14 amino acids long.

The chain employs TRBV30 and TRBJ1-2; maybe TRBD1 (5 bases). V was shortened by 2 bases and J by 7 bases, with 17 bases between the two germline ends. The germline V gene has CDR1 GTSNPN and CDR2 SVGIG (reference sequence). The CDR3 totals 14 residues. In DNA form, the CDR3 reads TGTGCCTGGAGTAGGCAGGGAGTATTTAGTGGCTACACCTTC. It codes for CAWSRQGVFSGYTF.

The chain uses TRBV12-3 or TRBV12-4 and TRBJ2-1; D unclear. The V and J ends lost 5 bases and 4 bases respectively, with 3 bases between them. The CDR3 has 11 residues. The CDR3 here is CASSAYNEQFF. The DNA of the CDR3 is TGTGCCAGCAGTGCGTACAATGAGCAGTTCTTC.

This clone showed up just a few times. The gene calls are TRBV28 and TRBJ2-7, with D hard to call. Germline CDR1 MDHEN, CDR2 SYDVKM. V lost 6 bases and J lost 3, with 21 bases in between. There are 16 residues in the CDR3. The CDR3 sequence: CASRADPPGLHYEQYF. As DNA, the CDR3 is TGTGCCAGCAGGGCCGACCCCCCCGGCCTTCACTACGAGCAGTACTTC.

The chain combines TRBV7-8 with TRBJ1-3, with D perhaps matching TRBD1 (6 bases). Trimming took off 7 bases at V and 1 base at J, with 11 bases between the two ends. Germline CDR1 SGHVS, CDR2 FQNEAQ. This CDR3 has 14 residues. The CDR3 DNA reads as TGTGCCAGCAAACAAGGGGGTTCTGGAAACACCATATATTTT. It codes for CASKQGGSGNTIYF.

V gene TRBV11-2 combines with J gene TRBJ1-1; perhaps TRBD1 as D (5 bases). The germline V and J ends were trimmed by 1 base and 13 bases, with 22 bases remaining between them. CDR1 is SGHAT and CDR2 is FQNNGV in the germline V gene. The CDR3 consists of 15 residues. CDR3 amino acids: CASSLVKGRFPLVFF. The CDR3 bases are TGTGCCAGCAGCTTAGTCAAGGGGCGCTTCCCCCTTGTTTTCTTT.

This chain links TRBV5-1 with TRBJ1-3; TRBD1 is a possible D gene (6 bases). Trimming removed 7 bases at V and 4 bases at J, with 21 bases between. CDR1 SGHRS and CDR2 YFSETQ come from the germline V gene. CDR3 length: 16 residues. CDR3 DNA sequence: TGCGCCAGCGCCGCTACAGGGAAAGGGGCAGGAAACACCATATATTTT. Its protein product is CASAATGKGAGNTIYF.

The chain is built from TRBV2 and TRBJ1-5, with D perhaps TRBD1 (6 bases). Germline V gene data show CDR1 as SNHLY and CDR2 as FYNNEI. V lost 7 bases and J 4 bases, leaving 11 bases between the germline ends. The CDR3 has 13 residues. This CDR3 reads CASKGQPNQPQHF. CDR3 coding DNA: TGTGCCAGCAAGGGACAACCAAATCAGCCCCAGCATTTT.

The rearrangement links TRBV7-9 to TRBJ2-2, with 11 nucleotides matching TRBD2. Germline V lookup: CDR1 SEHNR, CDR2 FQNEAQ (reference sequence). V was pared by 5 bases and J by 5 bases, with 7 bases of the junction left unmatched. The CDR3 loop spans 16 amino acids. The CDR3 DNA sequence: TGTGCCAGCAGCCCCAACGGACTAGCGGGTACCGGGGAGCTGTTTTTT. Translating it yields CASSPNGLAGTGELFF.

The chain recombines TRBV10-2 with TRBJ2-7; D perhaps matches TRBD1 (6 bases). CDR3 length: 15 residues. Trimming shortened V by 3 bases and J by 4 bases, and 16 bases separated the two germline ends. Germline values: CDR1 WSHSY, CDR2 SAAADI. The CDR3 DNA reads TGCGCCAGCAGTGAATGGGGGCCCGAAGGGTACGAGCAGTACTTC. Its translation is CASSEWGPEGYEQYF.

This rearrangement joins TRBV10-1 to TRBJ1-1; a weak D match, TRBD1 (5 bases). The CDR3 has 11 amino acids. Trimming left V 11 bases short and J 7 bases short, with 14 bases between. The germline V gene encodes CDR1 WNHNN and CDR2 SYGVQD (reference sequence). The CDR3 nucleotides read TGCGCCGCCGGGACTTCTCTTGAAGCTTTCTTT. This encodes CAAGTSLEAFF.

As DNA, the CDR3 is TGTGCCAGCAGCCAAAGGGAGCTAGCGGGAGATCCTGAGCAGTTCTTC. It translates to CASSQRELAGDPEQFF. The chain uses TRBV4-2 and TRBJ2-1; TRBD2 aligns across 10 bases. The CDR3 consists of 16 residues. Unmatched junction bases numbered 10, after V lost 2 bases and J lost 9 bases. Germline V gives CDR1 LGHNA, CDR2 YNFKEQ.

V and J are TRBV7-9 and TRBJ2-3, with 10 bases matching TRBD2. The V gene end was trimmed by 5 bases and the J gene end by 4 bases; junction bases not matched to a gene: 3. This CDR3 is 14 amino acids long. Looked up from germline, CDR1 is SEHNR and CDR2 is FQNEAQ (reference sequence). Here the CDR3 reads CASSASGRADTQYF. In DNA, the CDR3 is TGTGCCAGCAGCGCCAGCGGGAGGGCAGATACGCAGTATTTT.

The chain uses TRBV6-5 and TRBJ1-4; 8 bases line up with TRBD1. CDR1 is MNHEY, CDR2 SVGAGI, per germline. This CDR3 is 15 amino acids long. After removal of 3 bases from V and 6 bases from J, the junction contained 6 bases not matched to a gene. CDR3 loop: CASSYTTGDHEKLFF. DNA for the CDR3: TGTGCCAGCAGTTATACGACAGGGGATCATGAAAAACTGTTTTTT.

This clone was counted a single time. The V gene is TRBV10-2, the J gene TRBJ1-4; possibly TRBD1 for D (6 bases). This CDR3 contains 14 residues. Trimming stripped 4 bases from V and 2 bases from J, with 8 bases between. Looked up from germline, CDR1 is WSHSY and CDR2 is SAAADI. The CDR3 coding sequence is TGCGCCAGCAGTGTGGGGGCGACTAATGAAAAACTGTTTTTT. Translated, it gives CASSVGATNEKLFF.

In its sample, this clone was seen once. V usage is TRBV12-3 or TRBV12-4 and J usage is TRBJ2-1; a possible D gene is TRBD2 (6 bases). Trimming took off 0 bases at V and 10 bases at J, with 10 bases between the two ends. This CDR3 has 13 residues. CDR3 protein: CASSLARGGEQFF. The CDR3 DNA reads as TGTGCCAGCAGTTTAGCTAGAGGAGGGGAGCAGTTCTTC.

The rearrangement links TRBV12-3 or TRBV12-4 to TRBJ2-2; TRBD1 might be the D (6 bases). The CDR3 sequence is 13 residues long. Deletions cut 9 bases from V and 7 bases from J, with 15 bases between. The CDR3 is CASYSRGNGELFF. The CDR3 nucleotides are TGTGCCAGTTACTCCAGGGGTAACGGGGAGCTGTTTTTT.

This clone has a handful of counts. The CDR3 loop is CASSPLPGSPGELFF. The CDR3 DNA reads TGTGCCAGCAGCCCCCTCCCCGGGAGCCCCGGGGAGCTGTTTTTT. The genes are TRBV5-5 and TRBJ2-2, with D possibly matching TRBD2 (6 bases). The CDR3 is 15 residues long. V was shortened by 4 bases and J by 6 bases, with 16 bases between the two germline ends. CDR1 is SGHKS and CDR2 is YYEKEE in the germline V gene (reference sequence).